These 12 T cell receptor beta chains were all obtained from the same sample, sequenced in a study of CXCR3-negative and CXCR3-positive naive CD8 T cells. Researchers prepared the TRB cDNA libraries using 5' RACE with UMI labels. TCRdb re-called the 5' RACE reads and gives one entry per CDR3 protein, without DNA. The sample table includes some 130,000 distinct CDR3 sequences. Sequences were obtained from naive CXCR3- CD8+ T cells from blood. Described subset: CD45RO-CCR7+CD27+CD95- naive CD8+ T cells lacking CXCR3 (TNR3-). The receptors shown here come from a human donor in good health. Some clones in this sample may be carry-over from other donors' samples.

The CDR3 loop reads CASSLTRGSGNTIYF. The V call is TRBV27, the J call TRBJ1-3. CDR3 size: 15 residues. The germline CDR1 and CDR2 sequences are MNHEY and SMNVEV (reference sequence).

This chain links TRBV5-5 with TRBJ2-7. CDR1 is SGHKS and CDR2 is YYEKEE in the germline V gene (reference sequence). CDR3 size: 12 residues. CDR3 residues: CASSLVSNEQYF.

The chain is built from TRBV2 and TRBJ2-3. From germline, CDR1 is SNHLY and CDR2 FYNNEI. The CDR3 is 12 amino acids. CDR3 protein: CASSELLDTQYF.

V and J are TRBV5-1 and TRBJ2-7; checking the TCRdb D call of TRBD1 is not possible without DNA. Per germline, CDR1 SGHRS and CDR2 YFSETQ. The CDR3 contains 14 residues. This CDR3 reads CASNMGDMAWEQYF.

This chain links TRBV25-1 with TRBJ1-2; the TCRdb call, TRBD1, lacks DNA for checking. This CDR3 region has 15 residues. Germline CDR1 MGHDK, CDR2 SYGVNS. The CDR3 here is CASSAWTGTHYGYTF.

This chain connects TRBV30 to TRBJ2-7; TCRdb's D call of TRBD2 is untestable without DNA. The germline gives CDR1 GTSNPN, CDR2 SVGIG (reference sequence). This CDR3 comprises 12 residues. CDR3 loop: CAWSVRGYEQYF.

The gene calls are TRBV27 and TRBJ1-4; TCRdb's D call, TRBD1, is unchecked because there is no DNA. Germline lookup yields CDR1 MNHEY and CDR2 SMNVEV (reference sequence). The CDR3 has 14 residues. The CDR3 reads CASSPQGINEKLFF. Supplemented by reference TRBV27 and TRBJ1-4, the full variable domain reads EAQVTQNPRYLITVTGKKLTVTCSQNMNHEYMSWYRQDPGLGLRQIYYSMNVEVTDKGDVPEGYKVSRKEKRNFPLILESPSPNQTSLYFCASSPQGINEKLFFGSGTQLSVL.

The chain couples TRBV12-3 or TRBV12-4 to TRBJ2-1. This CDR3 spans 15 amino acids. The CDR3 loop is CASSLGSSIYNEQFF.

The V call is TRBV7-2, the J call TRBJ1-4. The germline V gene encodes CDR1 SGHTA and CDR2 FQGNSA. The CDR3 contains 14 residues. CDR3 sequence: CASSLGGSYEKLFF.

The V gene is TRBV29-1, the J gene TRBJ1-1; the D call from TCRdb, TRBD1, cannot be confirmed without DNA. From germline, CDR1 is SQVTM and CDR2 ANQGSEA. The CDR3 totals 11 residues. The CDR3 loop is CSVALTTEAFF.

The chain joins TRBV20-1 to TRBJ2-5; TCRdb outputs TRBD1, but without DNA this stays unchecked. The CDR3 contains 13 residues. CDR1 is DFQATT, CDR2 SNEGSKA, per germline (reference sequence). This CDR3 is CSARGHGEETQYF.

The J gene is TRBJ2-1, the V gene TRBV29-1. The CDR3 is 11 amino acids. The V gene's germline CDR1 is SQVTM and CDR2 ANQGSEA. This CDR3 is CSLEDYNEQFF.